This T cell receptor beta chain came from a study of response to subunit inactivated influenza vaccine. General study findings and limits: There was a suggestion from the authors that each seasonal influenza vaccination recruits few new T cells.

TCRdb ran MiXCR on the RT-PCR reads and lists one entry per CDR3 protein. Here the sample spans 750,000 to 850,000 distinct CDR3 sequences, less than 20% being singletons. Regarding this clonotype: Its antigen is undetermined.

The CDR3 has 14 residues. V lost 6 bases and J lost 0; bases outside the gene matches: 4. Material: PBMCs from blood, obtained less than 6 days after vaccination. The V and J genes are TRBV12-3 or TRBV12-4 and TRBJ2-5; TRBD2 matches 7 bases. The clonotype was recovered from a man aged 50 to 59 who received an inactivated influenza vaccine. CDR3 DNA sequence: TGTGCCAGCAGGATAGGGACTAACCAAGAGACCCAGTACTTC. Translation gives CASRIGTNQETQYF.